Presented here are 26 T cell receptor beta chains from one specimen sequenced in a study of CD8 T cells in ankylosing spondylitis. From the 5' RACE reads, TCRdb called clonotypes with MiXCR, one entry per CDR3 protein. Of tens of thousands of distinct CDR3 sequences in the sample, 4.5% to 6% were seen once. Material for sequencing was blood, either unsorted or a sorted T cell fraction (not recorded which). The source of these receptors is a male donor with ankylosing spondylitis or in good health (not recorded which).

This clonotype appeared many times. The chain uses TRBV28 and TRBJ2-5; D may match TRBD1 or TRBD2 (5 bases each). The V end was cut by 3 bases, the J end by 2 bases, with 10 bases between. This CDR3 region has 14 residues. Germline lookup yields CDR1 MDHEN and CDR2 SYDVKM. CDR3 DNA: TGTGCCAGCAGTTTGAGAGGGGTTCAAGAGACCCAGTACTTC. Translating gives CASSLRGVQETQYF.

This clonotype has at least ten counts. The CDR3 nucleotides read TGTGCCAGCAGTTCGGGGAACCCCTCCTATAATTCACCCCTCCACTTT. Translating gives CASSSGNPSYNSPLHF. The chain employs TRBV27 and TRBJ1-6, with D unclear. V lost 4 bases to trimming and J lost 0 bases, with 10 bases between them. Germline lookup yields CDR1 MNHEY and CDR2 SMNVEV (reference sequence). This CDR3 region has 16 residues.

This clonotype was detected many times. The chain combines TRBV12-3 or TRBV12-4 with TRBJ1-5, with 8 bases lining up with TRBD1. CDR3 length: 15 residues. J gave up 5 bases and V 2 bases, and 5 bases lay outside the gene matches. The CDR3 spells CASSLRAGGDQPQHF. CDR3 in DNA: TGTGCCAGCAGTTTAAGGGCAGGGGGCGATCAGCCCCAGCATTTT.

This clonotype was recorded at least ten times. The V gene is TRBV6-2 or TRBV6-3, the J gene TRBJ2-1, with D maybe TRBD1 (6 bases). The germline V gene has CDR1 MNHEY and CDR2 SVGEGT. This CDR3 is 16 amino acids long. The V end lost 4 bases, the J end lost 6 bases, and 19 bases lay between the germline ends. CDR3 region: CASSWGQGIGFNEQFF. In DNA form, the CDR3 reads TGTGCCAGCAGTTGGGGGCAGGGCATAGGTTTCAATGAGCAGTTCTTC.

In this sample, this clonotype turned up many times. The chain has TRBV2 and TRBJ2-1, with 7 positions matching TRBD2. Per germline, CDR1 SNHLY and CDR2 FYNNEI. The CDR3 extends over 16 amino acids. Unmatched junction bases numbered 4, after V lost 2 bases and J lost 0 bases. CDR3 DNA sequence: TGTGCCAGCAGTGAAATGCGCGGGAGCTCCTACAATGAGCAGTTCTTC. As protein: CASSEMRGSSYNEQFF.

The chain is built from TRBV13 and TRBJ2-7; maybe TRBD2 (5 bases). V was trimmed by 5 bases and J by 3 bases, leaving 11 bases between them. Per germline, CDR1 PRHDT and CDR2 FYEKMQ (reference sequence). CDR3 length equals 13 residues. For the CDR3, the DNA is TGTGCCAGCAGCCCCGGGGTCGGCTACGAGCAGTACTTC. This gives the protein CASSPGVGYEQYF.

This clonotype was seen many times. This sequence joins TRBV7-2 and TRBJ2-5; 7 bases fit TRBD2. Germline assignment: CDR1 SGHTA and CDR2 FQGNSA. The CDR3 spans 15 residues. V shed 5 bases, J shed 1 base, and the junction held 7 bases outside the gene matches. The CDR3 region is CASSIGGNPQETQYF. For the CDR3, the DNA is TGTGCCAGCAGCATCGGGGGGAATCCCCAAGAGACCCAGTACTTC.

This clonotype was picked up many times. The chain is built from TRBV10-3 and TRBJ2-3, with a possible D match to TRBD2 (5 bases). This CDR3 comprises 17 residues. V lost 4 bases and J 0 bases, leaving 17 bases between the germline ends. Germline CDR1 and CDR2: ENHRY and SYGVKD. The CDR3 sequence is CAISVSRVGGSTDTQYF. The CDR3 DNA reads as TGTGCCATCAGTGTTTCTAGGGTCGGCGGGAGCACAGATACGCAGTATTTT.

This clonotype occurred many times. The V and J genes are TRBV20-1 and TRBJ1-1; tentatively, D is TRBD1 (5 bases). Germline V lookup: CDR1 DFQATT, CDR2 SNEGSKA (reference sequence). This CDR3 comprises 13 residues. V gave up 4 bases and J gave up 1 base, with 10 bases separating them. The DNA of the CDR3 is TGCAGTGCTACTAGGGACTGGAACACTGAAGCTTTCTTT. Residues: CSATRDWNTEAFF.

Ten or more counts support this clonotype. The genes are TRBV5-1 and TRBJ1-1; 9 bases map to TRBD1. Looked up from germline, CDR1 is SGHRS and CDR2 is YFSETQ. V trimming: 4 bases; J trimming: 3 bases; junction bases outside the gene matches: 7. This CDR3 is 15 amino acids long. The CDR3 reads CASSVTGGEYTEAFF. The CDR3 DNA reads as TGCGCCAGCAGCGTAACAGGGGGCGAGTACACTGAAGCTTTCTTT.

This clonotype has ten or more counts. V is TRBV6-1 and J is TRBJ1-6, with unresolved D. The V end lost 1 base, the J end lost 8 bases, and 6 bases lay between the germline ends. The germline V gene has CDR1 MNHNS and CDR2 SASEGT. The CDR3 extends over 13 amino acids. CDR3 amino acids: CASSEERYSPLHF. CDR3 in DNA: TGTGCCAGCAGTGAAGAACGATATTCACCCCTCCACTTT.

This clonotype came up many times. This rearrangement joins TRBV5-1 to TRBJ2-2; the D call may be TRBD1 or TRBD2 (5 bases each). The CDR3 sequence is 19 residues long. CDR1 and CDR2 (germline): SGHRS, YFSETQ. Trimming cost V 5 bases and J 6 bases, with 29 bases left between them. CDR3 bases: TGCGCCAGCAGGGAGGAAAGGACAAAACTCCGAGGACGGTCCGGGGAGCTGTTTTTT. It yields the protein CASREERTKLRGRSGELFF.

This clonotype was picked up many times. CDR3 coding DNA: TGTGCCAGCAGTCTTGACTCCGGGGCCTATGAGCAGTTCTTC. This sequence encodes CASSLDSGAYEQFF. This rearrangement joins TRBV6-2 or TRBV6-3 to TRBJ2-1; D possibly matches TRBD1 or TRBD2 (5 bases each). This CDR3 region has 14 residues. V lost 5 bases and J lost 8, with 16 bases in between. Germline V gene data show CDR1 as MNHEY and CDR2 as SVGEGT.

This clonotype was found many times. The V and J genes are TRBV3-2 and TRBJ2-1. TRBV3-2 is flagged as a pseudogene. There are 15 residues in the CDR3. CDR3 amino acids: CASSQGPGSYNEQFF. The CDR3 DNA sequence: TGTGCCAGCAGCCAAGGGCCAGGCTCCTACAATGAGCAGTTCTTC.

In this sample, this clonotype turned up many times. This rearrangement joins TRBV9 to TRBJ2-1; D uncertain. Germline V lookup: CDR1 SGDLS, CDR2 YYNGEE. The CDR3 is 15 residues long. V shed 1 base and J shed 4 bases, with 12 bases lying between them. CDR3 in amino acids: CASSVQTAYYNEQFF. For the CDR3, the DNA is TGTGCCAGCAGCGTACAAACTGCTTATTACAATGAGCAGTTCTTC.

There are many counts of this clonotype. The rearrangement links TRBV7-2 to TRBJ2-3, with D unclear. Looked up from germline, CDR1 is SGHTA and CDR2 is FQGNSA. The CDR3 loop spans 15 amino acids. V was clipped by 7 bases and J by 6 bases, with 20 bases between them. The CDR3 nucleotides are TGTGCCAGCACTCAGATGAACCTAGGTAGTGATACGCAGTATTTT. This gives the protein CASTQMNLGSDTQYF.

This clonotype was seen ten or more times. The chain employs TRBV9 and TRBJ2-7; 10 nucleotides agree with TRBD1. Germline V lookup: CDR1 SGDLS, CDR2 YYNGEE. This CDR3 contains 15 residues. J was trimmed by 5 bases and V by 4 bases; bases with no gene match: 9. CDR3 sequence: CASSPGTGDYNEQYF. In DNA, the CDR3 is TGTGCCAGCAGCCCCGGGACAGGGGATTACAACGAGCAGTACTTC.

The sample holds many counts of this clonotype. The chain uses TRBV20-1 and TRBJ1-1; 8 positions match TRBD1. V trimming: 4 bases; J trimming: 4 bases; junction bases outside the gene matches: 8. CDR1 is DFQATT and CDR2 is SNEGSKA in the germline V gene (reference sequence). CDR3 length equals 14 residues. The CDR3 here is CSANYRGGVTEAFF. The CDR3 DNA sequence: TGCAGTGCTAATTACAGGGGGGGGGTCACTGAAGCTTTCTTT.

There are many counts of this clonotype. This chain uses TRBV7-6 with TRBJ2-3, with 11 bases lining up with TRBD2. Germline V gives CDR1 SGHVS, CDR2 FNYEAQ. The CDR3 runs to 17 residues. Trimming at V came to 2 bases and at J to 2 bases, leaving 6 bases not matched to a gene. CDR3 amino acids: CASSLRLAGGATDTQYF. The CDR3 DNA is TGTGCCAGCAGCTTAAGGCTAGCGGGGGGTGCCACAGATACGCAGTATTTT.

This clonotype counts as medium-sized. This chain links TRBV12-3 or TRBV12-4 with TRBJ2-2, with D perhaps given as TRBD1 or TRBD2 (6 bases each). Deletions cut 5 bases from V and 4 bases from J, with 11 bases between. CDR3 size: 14 residues. CDR3 residues: CASSAGGTTGELFF. CDR3 DNA sequence: TGTGCCAGCAGTGCCGGGGGCACCACCGGGGAGCTGTTTTTT.

This clonotype was observed at least ten times. The rearrangement links TRBV6-1 to TRBJ2-7; D unclear. CDR1 and CDR2 from the germline V gene are MNHNS and SASEGT. The ends were cut back, 6 bases at V and 2 bases at J, with 20 bases in the middle. CDR3 size: 16 residues. The chain's CDR3 is CASSLPPLTFTYEQYF. As DNA, the CDR3 is TGTGCCAGCAGCCTCCCCCCTTTGACATTTACCTACGAGCAGTACTTC.

At least ten counts were recorded for this clonotype. V usage is TRBV5-1 and J usage is TRBJ2-3, with D hard to call. The CDR3 runs to 14 residues. CDR1 and CDR2 from the germline V gene are SGHRS and YFSETQ. With 4 bases removed from V and 3 bases from J, the gap between germline ends came to 12 bases. DNA of the CDR3: TGCGCCAGCAGCCCCAAGGGCCCTACAGATACGCAGTATTTT. Translating gives CASSPKGPTDTQYF.

The chain employs TRBV7-9 and TRBJ2-7; tentative D call: TRBD2 (6 bases). Germline V gene data show CDR1 as SEHNR and CDR2 as FQNEAQ (reference sequence). The germline V and J ends were trimmed by 2 bases and 3 bases, with 11 bases remaining between them. The CDR3 length is 14 residues. CDR3 nucleotides: TGTGCCAGCAGCTTAACGGGAGACCACTACGAGCAGTACTTC. It translates to CASSLTGDHYEQYF.

This clonotype appeared many times. The rearrangement uses TRBV5-1 and TRBJ2-2; D gene unclear. Germline CDR1 SGHRS, CDR2 YFSETQ. Trimming removed 0 bases from V and 6 bases from J, with 9 bases in between. The CDR3 length is 14 residues. The CDR3 DNA reads TGCGCCAGCAGCTTGGACCAGGCGGCCGGGGAGCTGTTTTTT. Translating gives CASSLDQAAGELFF.

This clonotype was recorded at least ten times. V is TRBV6-1 and J is TRBJ2-5; D ambiguous. CDR3 length equals 10 residues. Germline V gene lookup returns CDR1 MNHNS and CDR2 SASEGT. The V end lost 1 base, the J end lost 7 bases, and 1 base lay between the germline ends. CDR3 nucleotide sequence: TGTGCCAGCAGTGAAGGGACCCAGTACTTC. The encoded protein is CASSEGTQYF.

Points on this clonotype: A much more abundant neighbour one base away suggests this may be a read error. The gene calls are TRBV7-9 and TRBJ1-1, with no clear D. CDR1 is SEHNR and CDR2 is FQNEAQ in the germline V gene (reference sequence). The CDR3 is 12 amino acids. The CDR3 loop reads CANSLLNTEAFF. In DNA form, the CDR3 reads TGTGCCAACAGCCTTCTGAACACTGAAGCTTTCTTT.